These T cell receptor beta chains were read from a single sample in a study of early T cells in non-severe SARS-CoV-2 infection. TCRdb re-called the 5' RACE reads with MiXCR, one entry per CDR3 protein. The sample has about 32,000 distinct CDR3 sequences, about 3.9% seen once; the top ten hold under 6%. Input material: whole blood. The receptors were sampled from an adult who was a healthcare worker with PCR-confirmed SARS-CoV-2 infection or an uninfected control (not recorded which). CDR3s include the opening cysteine and the closing phenylalanine or tryptophan. Expanded clones get a size class; other rows say once, few or many, or leave the size out.

TRBJ2-3	TRBV21-1	many	CASSKVAGPHVTDTQYF
TRBJ2-5	TRBV20-1	many	CSVSRWDSGTQYF
TRBJ2-7	TRBV29-1	many	CSVDSPDYEQYF
TRBJ2-2	TRBV3-1	many	CASSLGQGAGELFF
TRBJ2-5	TRBV12-3/TRBV12-4	few	CASSLMASGIGETQYF
TRBJ2-3	TRBV24-1	many	CATSDLQGTHTQYF
TRBJ2-7	TRBV19	few	CASSITWASGHEQYF
TRBJ1-5	TRBV10-3	few	CAISEWDRDQPQHF
TRBJ1-1	TRBV20-1	many	CSARDGSGGPTEAFF
TRBJ1-2	TRBV29-1	many	CSSEGVDYGYTF
TRBJ2-5	TRBV7-3	many	CASSLMLAGMETQYF
TRBJ2-1	TRBV4-1	many	CASSQGTSGIVYEQFF
TRBJ2-7	TRBV13	few	CASSLRLGSHYEQYF
TRBJ2-1	TRBV6-1	few	CASIRAHNNEQFF
TRBJ1-3	TRBV18	many	CASSPAPVPGNTIYF
TRBJ1-1	TRBV7-9	.	CASSLMTDAEAFF
TRBJ2-1	TRBV4-1	many	CASSQERLAGAYNEQFF
TRBJ2-1	TRBV24-1	many	CATASGIYNEQFF
TRBJ2-5	TRBV30	many	CAWSVLDSETQYF
TRBJ2-4	TRBV27	many	CASSYNPPLSGGGRDENIQYF
TRBJ2-7	TRBV3-1	many	CASSQELAGSYEQYF
TRBJ2-3	TRBV4-1	few	CASSQDPHQGVGDTQYF
TRBJ1-2	TRBV10-3	many	CAISEPNPTQTGRNGYTF